This TCR beta chain was retrieved from a study of T cell responses to AZD1222 COVID-19 vaccine. Findings and caveats of the study: Vaccine-associated CD4 TCRs spanned spike, dominant at 160-218 and 743-854. The study identified only a handful of AZD1222 recipients as seropositive at baseline. Vaccination with two AZD1222 doses was followed by a rise in Spike-specific TCR breadth and depth. Donors in the cohort were predominantly white British and more often female, and clonal diversity was possibly underestimated.

The assay was immunoSEQ multiplex PCR, and TCRdb's table has in-frame clones only and misses some. The data contain roughly 130,000 clones, roughly 89% of them singletons. The CDR3 is made up of 15 amino acids. Trimming left V 0 bases short and J 4 bases short, with 11 bases between. Germline assignment: CDR1 SGDLS and CDR2 YYNGEE. As regards this clone: Antigen unknown.

Sequenced here: peripheral blood, sampled on day 0 of AZD1222 vaccination. V is TRBV9 and J is TRBJ2-1; no reliable D call. The source is an adult in good health. The CDR3 loop is CASSVDRAYYNEQFF. The DNA of the CDR3 is TGTGCCAGCAGCGTAGATAGGGCCTATTACAATGAGCAGTTCTTC.